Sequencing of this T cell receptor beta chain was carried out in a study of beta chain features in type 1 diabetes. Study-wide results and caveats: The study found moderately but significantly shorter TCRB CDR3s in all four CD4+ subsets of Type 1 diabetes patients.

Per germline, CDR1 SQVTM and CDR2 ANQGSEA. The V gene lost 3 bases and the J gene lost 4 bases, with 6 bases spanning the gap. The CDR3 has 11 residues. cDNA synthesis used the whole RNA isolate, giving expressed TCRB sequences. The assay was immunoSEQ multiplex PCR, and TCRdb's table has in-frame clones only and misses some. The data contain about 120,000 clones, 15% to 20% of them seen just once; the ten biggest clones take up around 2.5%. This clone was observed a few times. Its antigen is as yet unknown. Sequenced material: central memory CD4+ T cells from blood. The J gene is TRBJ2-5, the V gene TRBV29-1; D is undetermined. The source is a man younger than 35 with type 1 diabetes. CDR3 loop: CSVDAGETQYF. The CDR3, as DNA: TGCAGCGTTGATGCAGGAGAGACCCAGTACTTC.